This TCR beta chain appears in the sequencing data of a study of blood T cell repertoires in COVID-19. Study-wide background: The United States, Italy and Spain supplied acute and convalescent COVID-19 samples.

Membership in each cohort depended on participant-reported clinical history. Clones were sequenced by immunoSEQ multiplex PCR, and TCRdb holds only the in-frame ones, with some missing. The table records around 190,000 clones, under 80% of them present only once. V was clipped by 5 bases and J by 6 bases; unmatched bases: 8. There are 15 residues in the CDR3. Germline values: CDR1 GTSNPN, CDR2 SVGIG (reference sequence). The genes are TRBV30 and TRBJ2-2, with TRBD1 matching over 11 bases. The sequence derives from a woman between 50 and 59 years old with acute COVID-19. The sequenced material came from PBMCs or T cells enriched from blood (not recorded which). DNA for the CDR3: TGTGCCTGGCACTGGGGACAGGGGGAGTCCGGGGAGCTGTTTTTT. Its protein product is CAWHWGQGESGELFF.